This T cell receptor beta chain was captured in a study of persistence of HIV-infected CD4 T cells. With respect to this clone: As yet, its antigen is unknown.

Sequencing used immunoSEQ version 4 in survey mode. The data were produced by immunoSEQ multiplex PCR, yet TCRdb's version contains in-frame clones alone and is incomplete. The data contain more than 30,000 clones, 82% of them singletons. Cells were stimulated with overlapping HIV-1 Gag 15-mer peptides. CD40L-negative CD69-negative CD45RO-high memory CD4+ T cells were sorted as populations depleted of antigen-responding cells. Donors were HIV-1-infected adults who began suppressive ART during chronic infection. Before stimulation, PBMCs underwent CD8+ T cell depletion. CD8-depleted PBMCs were stimulated 15 to 20 hours with anti-CD28/CD49d costimulation, CD40-blocking antibody and enfuvirtide. CDR3 size: 14 residues. CDR1 and CDR2 from the germline V gene are SGHNT and YYREEE (reference sequence). Trimming took 5 bases from V and 5 from J, leaving 16 bases between them.

Sequenced material: cultured CD4+ T cells from PBMCs, taken from a patient who received antiretroviral therapy. The J gene is TRBJ1-1, the V gene TRBV5-4, with TRBD1 as a possible D gene (5 bases). The receptor was derived from an adult with HIV. The donor label of this sample is uncertain. The CDR3 bases are TGTGCCAGCAGTGGGACCCTACGCGGGACTGAAGCTTTCTTT. This sequence encodes CASSGTLRGTEAFF.